These 10 T cell receptor beta chains were all obtained from the same sample, sequenced in a study of CD39 and CD103 CD8 tumor-infiltrating T cells. Sequencing used immunoSEQ multiplex PCR; TCRdb keeps in-frame clones, though not all of them. The sample has 4,000 to 5,500 clones; around 65% are singletons. Sequencing was performed on CD8+ T cells sorted from blood. The subset here: total memory CD8 T cells (CD45RA-CCR7+/-) from blood or uninvolved lymph node. The receptors originated from a human donor with head and neck squamous cell carcinoma.

The rearrangement links TRBV5-6 to TRBJ2-1; TRBD2 is a possible D gene (5 bases). The CDR3 has 11 residues. Trimming stripped 4 bases from V and 11 bases from J, with 10 bases between. Germline V gene lookup returns CDR1 SGHDT and CDR2 YYEEEE. In DNA, the CDR3 is TGTGCCAGCAGCACGGGGAGAAAGCAGTTCTTC. Protein sequence: CASSTGRKQFF.

The chain is built from TRBV5-5 and TRBJ2-5; D perhaps matches TRBD1 (6 bases). The length of the CDR3 is 14 residues. Germline V gene lookup returns CDR1 SGHKS and CDR2 YYEKEE (reference sequence). Trimming took 3 bases from V and 1 from J, leaving 10 bases between them. The CDR3 coding sequence is TGTGCCAGCAGCTATTGGACAGTCCAAGAGACCCAGTACTTC. It yields the protein CASSYWTVQETQYF. The variable domain in full, completed from reference TRBV5-5 and TRBJ2-5, reads DAGVTQSPTHLIKTRGQQVTLRCSPISGHKSVSWYQQVLGQGPQFIFQYYEKEERGRGNFPDRFSARQFPNYSSELNVNALLLGDSALYLCASSYWTVQETQYFGPGTRLLVL.

This chain uses TRBV11-2 with TRBJ2-7; no clear D gene. Trimming removed 3 bases from V and 2 bases from J, with 2 bases in between. CDR1 is SGHAT and CDR2 is FQNNGV in the germline V gene. This CDR3 comprises 11 residues. The CDR3 nucleotides are TGTGCCAGCAGCTTCACCTACGAGCAGTACTTC. Translation gives CASSFTYEQYF.

This clone was counted only a few times. This chain joins TRBV5-1 and TRBJ1-1; no firm D call. This CDR3 contains 12 residues. V was pared by 5 bases and J by 4 bases, with 9 bases between. Germline V gene sequence: CDR1 SGHRS, CDR2 YFSETQ. The CDR3 loop reads CASSRTGTEAFF. In nucleotides, the CDR3 is TGCGCCAGCAGTCGAACGGGCACTGAAGCTTTCTTT.

The chain employs TRBV5-4 and TRBJ1-1; 7 nucleotides align to TRBD1. Germline CDR1 is SGHNT and CDR2 is YYREEE (reference sequence). The CDR3 extends over 13 amino acids. Losses at the gene ends were 2 bases for V and 5 bases for J; bases not matched to a gene: 3. CDR3 region: CASSFDRETEAFF. Written as DNA, the CDR3 is TGTGCCAGCAGCTTCGACAGGGAAACTGAAGCTTTCTTT.

This clone was found once. The chain joins TRBV10-3 to TRBJ1-1; D is undetermined. V gave up 0 bases and J gave up 4 bases, with 12 bases separating them. The CDR3 has 15 amino acids. The germline gives CDR1 ENHRY, CDR2 SYGVKD. The CDR3 DNA is TGTGCCATCAGTGAGTCAGTGACACCTCTCACTGAAGCTTTCTTT. It specifies CAISESVTPLTEAFF.

The chain links TRBV6-6 to TRBJ1-5; D possibly corresponds to TRBD1 (5 bases). Trimming left V 7 bases short and J 1 base short, with 11 bases between. The V gene's germline CDR1 is MNHNY and CDR2 SVGAGI (reference sequence). This CDR3 spans 14 amino acids. CDR3 in DNA: TGTGCCAGCAAAGAACGACAGAGCAATCAGCCCCAGCATTTT. The encoded protein is CASKERQSNQPQHF.

This sequence joins TRBV27 and TRBJ2-2; the D gene is possibly TRBD2 (7 bases). Germline V gene data show CDR1 as MNHEY and CDR2 as SMNVEV (reference sequence). There are 15 residues in the CDR3. Trimming left V 7 bases short and J 0 bases short, with 12 bases between. The DNA for the CDR3 is TGTGCCAGCACGTGGGGGGGCGCGAACACCGGGGAGCTGTTTTTT. This codes for CASTWGGANTGELFF.

Turning to this clone: Possible read error: a much larger clone is one base away. The sample contains more than one DNA sequence encoding this CDR3. The CDR3 nucleotides are TGTGCCAGCAGTGAACTAGCGGGGGGGCAAGAGACCCAGTACTTC. It is translated as CASSELAGGQETQYF. This sequence joins TRBV6-1 and TRBJ2-5, with 12 bases that match TRBD2. Germline CDR1 MNHNS, CDR2 SASEGT. The CDR3 loop spans 15 amino acids. The trim removed 2 bases at V and 2 bases at J, leaving 0 bases unmatched.

V and J are TRBV29-1 and TRBJ2-2, with TRBD2 identical over 14 bases. V shed 7 bases, J shed 5 bases, and the junction held 21 bases outside the gene matches. The CDR3 has 20 residues. CDR1 is SQVTM, CDR2 ANQGSEA, per germline. In DNA form, the CDR3 reads TGCAGCGCCACAGAGGTTACTGAGACTAGCGGGGGGGCCGTTACCGGGGAGCTGTTTTTT. It codes for CSATEVTETSGGAVTGELFF.